These 32 T cell receptor beta chains were sequenced from one sample in a study of blood T cell repertoires in COVID-19. TCRdb's copy holds only in-frame clones and misses some; the assay was immunoSEQ multiplex PCR. This table holds approximately 160,000 clones, under 85% found once. The sequencing input was peripheral blood. The receptors derive from a man between 65 and 80 years old with acute or convalescent COVID-19.

CDR3 loop: CASSPGSSGTNEKLFF. CDR3 nucleotides: TGCGCCAGCAGCCCAGGGTCCTCCGGCACTAATGAAAAACTGTTTTTT. The chain carries TRBV5-1 and TRBJ1-4; maybe TRBD1 (5 bases). The CDR3 loop spans 16 amino acids. Trimming took 4 bases from V and 2 from J, leaving 15 bases between them. Germline CDR1 and CDR2: SGHRS and YFSETQ. The full variable domain, rest sourced from reference TRBV5-1 and TRBJ1-4, is KAGVTQTPRYLIKTRGQQVTLSCSPISGHRSVSWYQQTPGQGLQFLFEYFSETQRNKGNFPGRFSGRQFSNSRSEMNVSTLELGDSALYLCASSPGSSGTNEKLFFGSGTQLSVL.

The chain carries TRBV7-9 and TRBJ1-1, with 7 bases aligning to TRBD1. The CDR3 is 13 amino acids. With 5 bases clipped from V and 1 base from J, the junction kept 1 base outside the gene matches. The germline V gene encodes CDR1 SEHNR and CDR2 FQNEAQ (reference sequence). The CDR3 DNA reads TGTGCCAGCAGCAGGACAGGGAACACTGAAGCTTTCTTT. Amino acids: CASSRTGNTEAFF.

The gene calls are TRBV11-3 and TRBJ2-7; the match to TRBD1 covers 7 bases. The CDR3 runs to 14 residues. The V and J ends lost 0 bases and 11 bases, in that order; junction bases with no gene match: 10. Germline V gene sequence: CDR1 SGHNT, CDR2 YENEEA. The CDR3 sequence: CASSLDRQGQVEYF. The CDR3 DNA follows: TGTGCCAGCAGCTTAGATCGTCAAGGACAGGTGGAGTACTTC.

DNA of the CDR3: TGTGCCAGCAGCGTTGGCGGGGGCCTTAGCACAGATACGCAGTATTTT. Amino acids: CASSVGGGLSTDTQYF. The chain joins TRBV9 to TRBJ2-3, with D perhaps TRBD2 (7 bases). The V end lost 2 bases, the J end lost 0 bases, and 13 bases lay between the germline ends. Germline V lookup: CDR1 SGDLS, CDR2 YYNGEE. The CDR3 has 16 amino acids. Looking up the rest from reference TRBV9 and TRBJ2-3 gives the full variable domain: DSGVTQTPKHLITATGQRVTLRCSPRSGDLSVYWYQQSLDQGLQFLIQYYNGEERAKGNILERFSAQQFPDLHSELNLSSLELGDSALYFCASSVGGGLSTDTQYFGPGTRLTVL.

The chain has TRBV5-1 and TRBJ2-3, with D possibly TRBD2 on 6 matching bases. The CDR3 is 16 residues long. V gave up 0 bases and J gave up 1 base, with 12 bases separating them. Germline CDR1 and CDR2: SGHRS and YFSETQ. The CDR3 spells CASSLGGVPGTDTQYF. CDR3 in DNA: TGCGCCAGCAGCTTGGGGGGGGTCCCCGGCACAGATACGCAGTATTTT. The full variable domain, in which reference TRBV5-1 and TRBJ2-3 provide the parts outside the CDR3, is KAGVTQTPRYLIKTRGQQVTLSCSPISGHRSVSWYQQTPGQGLQFLFEYFSETQRNKGNFPGRFSGRQFSNSRSEMNVSTLELGDSALYLCASSLGGVPGTDTQYFGPGTRLTVL.

This clone was detected only a few times. This chain links TRBV12-5 with TRBJ2-7; D may be TRBD2 (5 bases). The length of the CDR3 is 14 residues. Trimming took off 2 bases at V and 4 bases at J, with 12 bases between the two ends. Germline V gives CDR1 LGHNT, CDR2 FRNRAP. CDR3 region: CASGLPGKWYEQYF. CDR3 DNA: TGTGCTAGTGGTTTGCCGGGGAAATGGTACGAGCAGTACTTC.

The chain employs TRBV5-1 and TRBJ2-3, with D hard to call. Germline values: CDR1 SGHRS, CDR2 YFSETQ. Trimming left V 1 base short and J 2 bases short, with 5 bases between. This CDR3 region has 13 residues. The CDR3 DNA reads TGCGCCAGCAGCTTGTGGGCCACAGATACGCAGTATTTT. The encoded protein is CASSLWATDTQYF. Full variable domain (rest looked up from reference TRBV5-1 and TRBJ2-3): KAGVTQTPRYLIKTRGQQVTLSCSPISGHRSVSWYQQTPGQGLQFLFEYFSETQRNKGNFPGRFSGRQFSNSRSEMNVSTLELGDSALYLCASSLWATDTQYFGPGTRLTVL.

The chain has TRBV19 and TRBJ1-2, with a possible D match to TRBD1 (5 bases). V gave up 3 bases and J gave up 4 bases, with 15 bases separating them. The CDR3 runs 15 residues. CDR1 is LNHDA and CDR2 is SQIVND in the germline V gene (reference sequence). The CDR3 is CASSMNGAGTYGYTF. CDR3 DNA: TGTGCCAGTAGTATGAACGGGGCGGGGACCTATGGCTACACCTTC.

This clone was found once. The V call is TRBV5-4, the J call TRBJ2-3; 9 positions agree with TRBD2. The germline V gene has CDR1 SGHNT and CDR2 YYREEE (reference sequence). This CDR3 comprises 17 residues. Trimming removed 4 bases from V and 3 bases from J; junction bases left unmatched: 12. The CDR3 here is CASSELPAGLATDTQYF. The CDR3 nucleotides are TGTGCCAGCAGCGAGCTGCCCGCGGGACTAGCAACAGATACGCAGTATTTT.

The chain uses TRBV10-3 and TRBJ2-1, with 8 bases fitting TRBD1. The CDR3 spans 14 residues. Germline V lookup: CDR1 ENHRY, CDR2 SYGVKD. V lost 4 bases, J lost 9 bases, and 8 bases stayed unmatched. This CDR3 is CAISGTGMRAEQFF. The CDR3 region has the DNA TGTGCCATCAGTGGGACAGGGATGAGAGCTGAGCAGTTCTTC.

The genes are TRBV7-9 and TRBJ2-1; TRBD1 matches 10 bases. Per the germline V gene, CDR1 is SEHNR and CDR2 is FQNEAQ (reference sequence). The junction had 2 bases not matched to a gene; V was cut back by 1 base and J by 8 bases. This CDR3 is 14 amino acids long. The CDR3 nucleotides are TGTGCCAGCAGCTTAGGCGGGACAGGGGATGAGCAGTTCTTC. This translates into CASSLGGTGDEQFF.

The chain is built from TRBV7-3 and TRBJ1-2; 11 bases line up with TRBD1. The CDR3 sequence is 15 residues long. Germline V lookup: CDR1 SGHTA, CDR2 FQGTGA. V dropped 3 bases and J dropped 7; count of bases not matched to a gene: 7. CDR3 sequence: CASSFGTGGEGGYTF. The CDR3 coding sequence is TGTGCCAGCAGCTTCGGGACAGGGGGTGAAGGTGGCTACACCTTC.

Only one count was recorded for this clone. The chain has TRBV7-2 and TRBJ2-6; a weak D match, TRBD2 (7 bases). The CDR3 is made up of 14 amino acids. V lost 5 bases and J 11 bases, leaving 16 bases between the germline ends. Germline V lookup: CDR1 SGHTA, CDR2 FQGNSA. The CDR3 DNA reads as TGTGCCAGCAGCCTAACGGGGGGCGGCGACGTCCTGACTTTC. This codes for CASSLTGGGDVLTF.

This clone has just one count. The V gene is TRBV27, the J gene TRBJ1-1; a weak D match, TRBD1 (5 bases). CDR3 length: 17 amino acids. Germline V CDR1 and CDR2: MNHEY, SMNVEV (reference sequence). V was cut by 6 bases and J by 0 bases, with 20 bases left in between. CDR3 DNA sequence: TGTGCCAGCAGGCAGGGTGCAGGGAATTTCATGAACACTGAAGCTTTCTTT. Its translation: CASRQGAGNFMNTEAFF.

The V gene is TRBV21-1, the J gene TRBJ1-5; the table gives TRBD1 as D, unverified against the DNA. TRBV21-1 is termed a pseudogene. CDR3 length equals 15 residues. This CDR3 is CASSKTTGFNQPQHF. The CDR3 DNA follows: TGTGCCAGCAGCAAAACAACAGGGTTCAATCAGCCCCAGCATTTT.

The gene calls are TRBV28 and TRBJ1-5; TRBD1 aligns across 8 bases. Germline V gives CDR1 MDHEN, CDR2 SYDVKM. The length of the CDR3 is 16 residues. The V and J ends lost 7 bases and 1 base, in that order; junction bases with no gene match: 9. Here the CDR3 DNA reads TGTGCCAGCACTTTCCTACAGGGGGTAAGCAATCAGCCCCAGCATTTT. It translates to CASTFLQGVSNQPQHF.

V usage is TRBV10-1 and J usage is TRBJ2-2; 9 bases match TRBD1. The CDR3 is made up of 20 amino acids. J gave up 3 bases and V 5 bases, and 19 bases lay outside the gene matches. CDR1 WNHNN and CDR2 SYGVQD come from the germline V gene (reference sequence). This chain's CDR3 is CASSTPSGTGSPRDTGELFF. The CDR3 nucleotides are TGCGCCAGCAGTACCCCATCCGGGACAGGGTCCCCGCGGGACACCGGGGAGCTGTTTTTT.

V is TRBV28 and J is TRBJ1-4; perhaps TRBD1 as D (6 bases). This CDR3 has 14 residues. CDR1 is MDHEN, CDR2 SYDVKM, per germline. V lost 5 bases to trimming and J lost 7 bases, with 14 bases between them. CDR3 protein: CASSAQGTIEKLFF. In DNA form, the CDR3 reads TGTGCCAGCAGTGCACAGGGTACGATTGAAAAACTGTTTTTT.

The V and J genes are TRBV10-3 and TRBJ1-2, with TRBD1 identical over 9 bases. Germline V lookup: CDR1 ENHRY, CDR2 SYGVKD. The length of the CDR3 is 13 residues. J lost 3 bases, V lost 7 bases, and 3 bases had no gene match. CDR3: CAIMRTGDYGYTF. The CDR3 bases are TGTGCCATCATGAGGACAGGGGACTATGGCTACACCTTC.

This chain joins TRBV10-2 and TRBJ1-2; D possibly corresponds to TRBD1 (5 bases). The CDR3 loop spans 12 amino acids. CDR1 is WSHSY and CDR2 is SAAADI in the germline V gene. V dropped 5 bases and J dropped 8 bases, with 12 bases sitting between them. Here the CDR3 reads CASSKGEIGYTF. The CDR3 DNA reads TGCGCCAGCAGTAAAGGGGAAATCGGCTACACCTTC.

The chain joins TRBV28 to TRBJ1-1; TRBD1 is a possible D gene (5 bases). CDR3 length: 16 amino acids. The germline V gene has CDR1 MDHEN and CDR2 SYDVKM. The V gene lost 2 bases and the J gene lost 4 bases, with 17 bases spanning the gap. The CDR3 reads CASSLGRAEGGTEAFF. The CDR3 coding sequence is TGTGCCAGCAGTTTAGGCAGGGCTGAAGGCGGCACTGAAGCTTTCTTT.

This chain links TRBV5-1 with TRBJ1-2; the D gene is possibly TRBD1 (5 bases). This CDR3 spans 14 amino acids. The V and J ends lost 4 bases and 3 bases respectively, with 13 bases between them. Germline V gives CDR1 SGHRS, CDR2 YFSETQ. The CDR3 loop reads CASSDQGSDYGYTF. The CDR3 nucleotides read TGCGCCAGCAGCGACCAGGGTTCGGACTATGGCTACACCTTC.

The chain employs TRBV9 and TRBJ2-7, with D possibly matching TRBD2 (6 bases). Trimming stripped 0 bases from V and 1 base from J, with 11 bases between. Germline V gene data show CDR1 as SGDLS and CDR2 as YYNGEE. The length of the CDR3 is 15 residues. For the CDR3, the DNA is TGTGCCAGCAGCGTAGGGGGTAGCGGTTCCTACGAGCAGTACTTC. Amino acids: CASSVGGSGSYEQYF.

This clone was observed a single time. The V call is TRBV7-9, the J call TRBJ2-3; D remains unclear. The germline CDR1 and CDR2 sequences are SEHNR and FQNEAQ (reference sequence). The CDR3 is 13 amino acids. Trimming shortened V by 6 bases and J by 0 bases, and 7 bases separated the two germline ends. The CDR3 spells CASRVTSTDTQYF. The CDR3 DNA sequence: TGTGCCAGCAGAGTCACTAGCACAGATACGCAGTATTTT. The whole variable domain, remainder taken from reference TRBV7-9 and TRBJ2-3, is DTGVSQNPRHKITKRGQNVTFRCDPISEHNRLYWYRQTLGQGPEFLTYFQNEAQLEKSRLLSDRFSAERPKGSFSTLEIQRTEQGDSAMYLCASRVTSTDTQYFGPGTRLTVL.

This chain joins TRBV25-1 and TRBJ2-7, with D unclear. Looked up from germline, CDR1 is MGHDK and CDR2 is SYGVNS. With 5 bases removed from V and 3 bases from J, the gap between germline ends came to 5 bases. The CDR3 totals 11 residues. The CDR3 DNA follows: TGTGCCAGCAGTCAGTACTACGAGCAGTACTTC. As protein: CASSQYYEQYF.

Only a few counts were recorded for this clone. The rearrangement uses TRBV30 and TRBJ1-6, with D possibly matching TRBD1 (6 bases). V was trimmed by 0 bases and J by 10 bases, leaving 16 bases between them. The CDR3 runs to 15 residues. From germline, CDR1 is GTSNPN and CDR2 SVGIG (reference sequence). In DNA form, the CDR3 reads TGTGCCTGGAGTGTACAAGTTCCAGGGGAATCACCCCTCCACTTT. It specifies CAWSVQVPGESPLHF.

V usage is TRBV6-1 and J usage is TRBJ2-7; 8 nucleotides align to TRBD1. The J segment lost 7 bases and the V segment lost 3 bases, leaving 14 bases of the junction unmatched. There are 16 residues in the CDR3. Germline V gives CDR1 MNHNS, CDR2 SASEGT. The CDR3 coding sequence is TGTGCCAGCAGTGAGTACGGACAGGGTTGGGGTGGGGAGCAGTACTTC. Amino acids: CASSEYGQGWGGEQYF.

J is TRBJ2-7 and V is TRBV6-5; 13 bases are shared with TRBD2. CDR1 MNHEY and CDR2 SVGAGI come from the germline V gene. The ends lost 0 bases at V and 5 bases at J; junction bases unmatched: 4. This CDR3 has 16 amino acids. CDR3: CASSYSTSGGLNEQYF. The CDR3 coding sequence is TGTGCCAGCAGTTACTCGACTAGCGGGGGGTTAAACGAGCAGTACTTC.

The gene calls are TRBV7-2 and TRBJ1-1; perhaps TRBD1 as D (5 bases). The CDR3 covers 13 residues. Trimming removed 3 bases from V and 5 bases from J, with 10 bases in between. Germline V lookup: CDR1 SGHTA, CDR2 FQGNSA. The CDR3 region has the DNA TGTGCCAGCAGCTTCGACAGAAGGACTGAAGCTTTCTTT. It encodes CASSFDRRTEAFF.

The chain uses TRBV4-1 and TRBJ1-1; D not resolved. Deletions cut 0 bases from V and 1 base from J, with 12 bases between. Germline CDR1 MGHRA, CDR2 YSYEKL. CDR3 length equals 16 residues. The CDR3 sequence is CASSQESRITNTEAFF. The CDR3 coding sequence is TGCGCCAGCAGCCAAGAATCTAGAATAACGAACACTGAAGCTTTCTTT.

V usage is TRBV5-6 and J usage is TRBJ2-3; D might be TRBD1 (6 bases). There are 15 residues in the CDR3. CDR1 and CDR2 from the germline V gene are SGHDT and YYEEEE. The V and J ends lost 2 bases and 1 base respectively, with 11 bases between them. CDR3 DNA: TGTGCCAGCAGCTTCAGGACAGTAGGCACAGATACGCAGTATTTT. Translating it yields CASSFRTVGTDTQYF.

This rearrangement joins TRBV29-1 to TRBJ2-7; D call uncertain. The germline V gene encodes CDR1 SQVTM and CDR2 ANQGSEA. The CDR3 spans 11 residues. Trimming took off 7 bases at V and 2 bases at J, with 9 bases between the two ends. CDR3 sequence (DNA): TGCAGCGCCTTCACAACCTACGAGCAGTACTTC. Its translation is CSAFTTYEQYF.